The T cell receptor beta chain described here comes from a study of brain T cells in children with intractable seizures. The germline CDR1 and CDR2 sequences are SEHNR and FQNEAQ (reference sequence). Trimming pared 7 bases from V and 4 bases from J, leaving 14 bases between. The length of the CDR3 is 14 residues. Clones were sequenced by immunoSEQ multiplex PCR, and TCRdb holds only the in-frame ones, with some missing. Among around 80,000 clones listed, about 93% were seen once. The V and J genes are TRBV7-9 and TRBJ1-3, with D unclear. This specimen was peripheral blood, taken at surgery. This receptor was identified in a girl aged 2 to 10 with Rasmussen encephalitis and intractable seizures. CDR3: CASMGVERGNTIYF. CDR3 coding DNA: TGTGCCAGCATGGGTGTTGAGCGCGGAAACACCATATATTTT.